The 2 T cell receptor beta chains given below trace back to one sample, sequenced in a study of cytomegalovirus exposure and HLA in healthy donors. This PCR relied on a set of 60 Vbeta primers and 13 Jbeta primers. Measured with immunoSEQ multiplex PCR; TCRdb has only the in-frame clones, and not every one. The table shows around 110,000 clones, with about three quarters occurring only once. The sequenced sample consisted of PBMCs. The origin of the receptors is a man aged 30 to 39 in good health and CMV-seronegative.

The J gene is TRBJ2-2, the V gene TRBV7-9, with D perhaps TRBD1 (6 bases). From germline, CDR1 is SEHNR and CDR2 FQNEAQ (reference sequence). This CDR3 has 15 amino acids. Trimming left V 9 bases short and J 1 base short, with 15 bases between. The CDR3 DNA follows: TGTGCCAGTATTACCGGGACACAGAACACCGGGGAGCTGTTTTTT. Translation: CASITGTQNTGELFF.

This clone occurred a few times. V and J are TRBV11-1 and TRBJ2-7; perhaps TRBD2 as D (5 bases). Germline lookup yields CDR1 SGHAT and CDR2 FQDESV (reference sequence). The V end was cut by 4 bases, the J end by 0 bases, with 13 bases between. This CDR3 has 15 residues. The chain's CDR3 is CASSYSSSSSYEQYF. The CDR3 DNA follows: TGTGCCAGCAGCTATTCTAGCAGCAGCTCCTACGAGCAGTACTTC.